The present T cell receptor beta chain was sequenced within a study of T cell changes during pregnancy in multiple sclerosis. Clones were sequenced by immunoSEQ multiplex PCR, and TCRdb holds only the in-frame ones, with some missing. This sample has about 15,000 clones, with approximately 86% found just once. V lost 0 bases to trimming and J lost 3 bases, with 12 bases between them. Germline CDR1 and CDR2: SGDLS and YYNGEE. The CDR3 is 15 residues long. The TCR was taken from a female donor with multiple sclerosis, enrolled in a pregnancy study. Sequences were derived from CD8+ T cells from peripheral blood mononuclear cells, sampled in the first trimester of pregnancy. The chain carries TRBV9 and TRBJ1-2; no clear D gene. The CDR3 reads CASSVVPTVYYGYTF. The CDR3 DNA is TGTGCCAGCAGCGTAGTCCCCACGGTATACTATGGCTACACCTTC.